A single sample gave rise to the 25 T cell receptor beta chains below, sequenced in a study of identical twins. Using its own MiXCR run on the 5' RACE reads, TCRdb lists one record per CDR3 protein. This repertoire shows 250,000 or so distinct CDR3 sequences, approximately 7% found once; its top ten account for 3.5% to 4%. This sample was shared with a second study, whose subject was yellow fever vaccine responses in identical twins.

Sequencing was done on a sample of memory (CD45RO+) T cells sorted from blood. The receptors come from a woman aged 18 to 35 in good health.

This clonotype was counted many times. The chain recombines TRBV27 with TRBJ1-5, with D perhaps TRBD1 (5 bases). This CDR3 contains 12 residues. Germline CDR1 is MNHEY and CDR2 is SMNVEV (reference sequence). Trimming took off 5 bases at V and 9 bases at J, with 11 bases between the two ends. The CDR3 sequence is CASSPLGGPQHF. DNA for the CDR3: TGTGCCAGCAGTCCCCTTGGGGGGCCCCAGCATTTT.

This clonotype appeared a few times. The CDR3 sequence is CASSLSSQPQHF. For the CDR3, the DNA is TGTGCCAGCAGCTTATCTTCTCAGCCCCAGCATTTT. V gene TRBV7-9 combines with J gene TRBJ1-5, with D hard to call. The V end lost 2 bases, the J end lost 6 bases, and 5 bases lay between the germline ends. The CDR3 consists of 12 residues. Germline CDR1 and CDR2: SEHNR and FQNEAQ (reference sequence).

This clonotype was counted only a few times. This sequence joins TRBV2 and TRBJ2-3; D could derive from TRBD1 or TRBD2 (5 bases each). The CDR3 is 14 amino acids. V was trimmed by 8 bases and J by 2 bases, leaving 14 bases between them. CDR1 and CDR2 (germline): SNHLY, FYNNEI. The chain's CDR3 is CASSWQGDTDTQYF. CDR3 coding DNA: TGTGCCAGCTCTTGGCAGGGAGACACAGATACGCAGTATTTT.

V usage is TRBV5-1 and J usage is TRBJ2-1; 8 bases line up with TRBD2. The CDR3 runs 16 residues. V shed 2 bases, J shed 4 bases, and the junction held 8 bases outside the gene matches. The germline gives CDR1 SGHRS, CDR2 YFSETQ. The CDR3 protein is CASSLRLAGLYNEQFF. CDR3 nucleotides: TGCGCCAGCAGCTTACGGCTAGCGGGCCTTTACAATGAGCAGTTCTTC.

V usage is TRBV20-1 and J usage is TRBJ2-2, with D perhaps matching TRBD1 or TRBD2 (7 bases each). V lost 3 bases, J lost 3 bases, and 14 bases lay in between. The CDR3 is 15 residues long. Per germline, CDR1 DFQATT and CDR2 SNEGSKA (reference sequence). The CDR3 here is CSASEGAGDTGELFF. The CDR3 DNA reads TGCAGTGCTAGTGAGGGGGCGGGGGACACCGGGGAGCTGTTTTTT.

The rearrangement links TRBV5-1 to TRBJ2-5; a weak D match, TRBD1 (7 bases). Trimming took 7 bases from V and 5 from J, leaving 24 bases between them. The CDR3 runs 16 residues. Germline CDR1 SGHRS, CDR2 YFSETQ. The CDR3, as DNA: TGCGCCAGCCCCGGGGGTCTACAGGGGCGTTCGGAGACCCAGTACTTC. Protein sequence: CASPGGLQGRSETQYF.

This clonotype was recorded a few times. The rearrangement links TRBV14 to TRBJ1-1; 8 bases are a match to TRBD1. The CDR3 contains 15 residues. V was clipped by 2 bases and J by 1 base; unmatched bases: 3. The germline V gene encodes CDR1 SGHDN and CDR2 FVKESK. The DNA of the CDR3 is TGTGCCAGCAGCCAAAGGACAGGGACGAACACTGAAGCTTTCTTT. As protein: CASSQRTGTNTEAFF.

There are many counts of this clonotype. V gene TRBV5-5 combines with J gene TRBJ1-6; the D is unclear. The CDR3 contains 14 residues. Trimming took 0 bases from V and 7 from J, leaving 8 bases between them. The germline gives CDR1 SGHKS, CDR2 YYEKEE (reference sequence). CDR3 region: CASSLGQENSPLHF. The CDR3 bases are TGTGCCAGCAGCTTGGGGCAGGAGAATTCACCCCTCCACTTT. Full variable domain (rest looked up from reference TRBV5-5 and TRBJ1-6): DAGVTQSPTHLIKTRGQQVTLRCSPISGHKSVSWYQQVLGQGPQFIFQYYEKEERGRGNFPDRFSARQFPNYSSELNVNALLLGDSALYLCASSLGQENSPLHFGNGTRLTVT.

The rearrangement joins TRBV20-1 to TRBJ2-1; D unresolved. Trimming left V 0 bases short and J 5 bases short, with 11 bases between. CDR1 and CDR2 from the germline V gene are DFQATT and SNEGSKA (reference sequence). The CDR3 consists of 14 residues. CDR3: CSARDGRTHNEQFF. The CDR3 DNA follows: TGCAGTGCTAGAGATGGTAGAACTCACAATGAGCAGTTCTTC.

This clonotype occurred many times. The rearrangement uses TRBV24-1 and TRBJ2-3, with 8 bases lining up with TRBD1. The CDR3 has 15 residues. Germline lookup yields CDR1 KGHDR and CDR2 SFDVKD. The trim removed 0 bases at V and 4 bases at J, leaving 2 bases unmatched. The CDR3 nucleotides are TGTGCCACCAGTGATTTGGGCAGGGGGCCAGATACGCAGTATTTT. This sequence encodes CATSDLGRGPDTQYF.

The V and J genes are TRBV28 and TRBJ2-7, with 7 positions matching TRBD1. The CDR3 is 14 amino acids. Germline CDR1 reads MDHEN; CDR2 reads SYDVKM. V gave up 5 bases and J gave up 6 bases; unmatched junction bases: 10. CDR3 in DNA: TGTGCCAGCAGTCCCCTCGACAGGGAAGGCGAGCAGTACGTC. Translation gives CASSPLDREGEQYV.

The table lists this clonotype with many counts. V and J are TRBV5-1 and TRBJ2-3, with TRBD2 identical over 8 bases. J lost 5 bases, V lost 0 bases, and 8 bases had no gene match. This CDR3 has 16 amino acids. Germline V lookup: CDR1 SGHRS, CDR2 YFSETQ. CDR3 amino acids: CASSLAGPGGLDTQYF. CDR3 sequence (DNA): TGCGCCAGCAGCTTGGCCGGTCCGGGAGGGCTAGATACGCAGTATTTT.

This chain links TRBV11-3 with TRBJ1-1; D is uncertain. The CDR3 has 14 amino acids. With 0 bases removed from V and 5 bases from J, the gap between germline ends came to 10 bases. CDR1 is SGHNT and CDR2 is YENEEA in the germline V gene. The CDR3 DNA follows: TGTGCCAGCAGCTTAGATTCTGATGGTACTGAAGCTTTCTTT. It translates to CASSLDSDGTEAFF.

This clonotype came up a few times. The chain joins TRBV6-2 or TRBV6-3 to TRBJ2-2; TRBD1 matches at 7 bases. V lost 7 bases to trimming and J lost 3 bases; unmatched junction nucleotides: 29. CDR3 length: 22 residues. Germline V lookup: CDR1 MNHEY, CDR2 SVGEGT. The chain's CDR3 is CASITRGAETGILEKDTGELFF. CDR3 DNA sequence: TGTGCCAGCATCACGAGAGGGGCCGAGACAGGGATCTTAGAAAAAGACACCGGGGAGCTGTTTTTT.

This clonotype was seen many times. The V and J genes are TRBV7-8 and TRBJ1-2; D ambiguous. Germline CDR1 is SGHVS and CDR2 is FQNEAQ. Trimming took 5 bases from V and 3 from J, leaving 13 bases between them. This CDR3 has 14 residues. The CDR3 spells CASSRSVQYYGYTF. The CDR3 DNA reads as TGTGCCAGCAGCCGGAGTGTGCAGTACTATGGCTACACCTTC.

This clonotype came up many times. This chain joins TRBV12-3 or TRBV12-4 and TRBJ2-2; 7 bases are a match to TRBD2. V was pared by 6 bases and J by 7 bases, with 14 bases of the junction left unmatched. This CDR3 comprises 16 residues. CDR3 loop: CASSRRHKGGIGELFF. The CDR3 coding sequence is TGTGCCAGCAGCCGGAGGCATAAGGGAGGGATCGGGGAGCTGTTTTTT.

This clonotype occurred many times. The J gene is TRBJ2-7, the V gene TRBV6-1, with 11 bases aligning to TRBD2. Germline V lookup: CDR1 MNHNS, CDR2 SASEGT. V lost 7 bases to trimming and J lost 4 bases; unmatched junction nucleotides: 6. CDR3 length: 14 residues. The CDR3 nucleotides are TGTGCCAGCATGCGGGGGACTAGCGGATACGAGCAGTACTTC. Its protein is CASMRGTSGYEQYF.

This clonotype was detected ten times or more. The chain combines TRBV6-5 with TRBJ1-2; 9 nucleotides line up with TRBD1. V lost 5 bases and J lost 9; bases outside the gene matches: 7. The CDR3 loop spans 13 amino acids. Germline V lookup: CDR1 MNHEY, CDR2 SVGAGI. CDR3 DNA: TGTGCCAGCAGTAACCCGGGACAGGGACGCTACACCTTC. Protein sequence: CASSNPGQGRYTF.

The V gene is TRBV3-1, the J gene TRBJ1-6; D is uncertain. With 5 bases removed from V and 7 bases from J, the gap between germline ends came to 12 bases. The CDR3 length is 14 residues. Germline CDR1 LGHDT, CDR2 YNNKEL (reference sequence). CDR3 bases: TGTGCCAGCAGCGAAGGGTTCGGGAATTCACCCCTCCACTTT. It is translated as CASSEGFGNSPLHF.

The rearrangement uses TRBV5-6 and TRBJ2-7, with D possibly called TRBD1 or TRBD2 (5 bases each). V was pared by 4 bases and J by 4 bases, with 12 bases between. This CDR3 comprises 13 residues. CDR1 SGHDT and CDR2 YYEEEE come from the germline V gene. The CDR3 loop is CASSDLEGYEQYF. The DNA of the CDR3 is TGTGCCAGCAGCGATCTAGAGGGGTACGAGCAGTACTTC.

Many counts were recorded for this clonotype. The chain recombines TRBV12-3 or TRBV12-4 with TRBJ2-3; D call uncertain. CDR3 length: 15 residues. The V end was cut by 2 bases, the J end by 0 bases, with 9 bases between. This CDR3 is CASSLMSASTDTQYF. Here the CDR3 DNA reads TGTGCCAGCAGTTTAATGTCGGCTAGCACAGATACGCAGTATTTT.

This clonotype was detected many times. The chain couples TRBV12-3 or TRBV12-4 to TRBJ1-6, with no clear D. The CDR3 is 15 amino acids. The germline V and J ends were trimmed by 2 bases and 0 bases, with 5 bases remaining between them. CDR3 loop: CASSLSPSYNSPLHF. CDR3 sequence (DNA): TGTGCCAGCAGTTTAAGTCCCTCCTATAATTCACCCCTCCACTTT.

J is TRBJ2-1 and V is TRBV20-1; 9 bases are shared with TRBD2. V lost 4 bases, J lost 4 bases, and 5 bases stayed unmatched. This CDR3 comprises 14 residues. Germline V gene sequence: CDR1 DFQATT, CDR2 SNEGSKA (reference sequence). CDR3 sequence: CSAKSGGPYNEQFF. CDR3 nucleotides: TGCAGTGCTAAAAGCGGGGGGCCATACAATGAGCAGTTCTTC.

The V and J genes are TRBV7-8 and TRBJ1-4; D might be TRBD1 (5 bases). The V and J ends lost 5 bases and 2 bases respectively, with 12 bases between them. This CDR3 spans 15 amino acids. Germline loops: CDR1 SGHVS, CDR2 FQNEAQ. The CDR3 region has the DNA TGTGCCAGCAGCAACAACCGGGACACTAATGAAAAACTGTTTTTT. Protein product: CASSNNRDTNEKLFF.

This clonotype was seen many times. J is TRBJ2-5 and V is TRBV11-2; D is ambiguous. CDR3 length: 16 residues. Trimming removed 0 bases at V and 4 bases at J, with 15 bases between. Germline CDR1 and CDR2: SGHAT and FQNNGV. The DNA for the CDR3 is TGTGCCAGCAGCTTAGAGAACAGCCCGGGCGGAGAGACCCAGTACTTC. It yields the protein CASSLENSPGGETQYF.